This TCR beta chain derives from a study of blood T cell repertoires in COVID-19. V was shortened by 3 bases and J by 3 bases, with 11 bases between the two germline ends. Per germline, CDR1 SEHNR and CDR2 FQNEAQ (reference sequence). CDR3 length: 14 amino acids. Measured with immunoSEQ multiplex PCR; TCRdb has only the in-frame clones, and not every one. This sample has 190,000 or so clones, with about 85% found just once. This TCR came from a man in his forties or fifties who had recovered from COVID-19. The V call is TRBV7-9, the J call TRBJ1-2; D unresolved. Material: PBMCs or T cells enriched from blood (not recorded which). The CDR3 loop is CASSFPADYYGYTF. DNA of the CDR3: TGTGCCAGCAGCTTCCCGGCGGACTACTATGGCTACACCTTC.